These 12 T cell receptor beta chains share one sample of origin, sequenced in a study of alternative splicing in chronic myeloid leukemia remission. As for the study in general: Trial remission samples were taken at major or complete molecular response, at 12 or 24 months.

Each library started from approximately 1.1 ug total RNA with poly-A enrichment. TCRdb reprocessed the bulk RNA-seq reads, with one entry per CDR3 protein and no DNA. This sample has more than 500 distinct CDR3 sequences, with about 95% found just once. The sample consisted of PBMCs or total blood leukocytes (not recorded which), taken during remission. The receptors originated from an adult with chronic myeloid leukemia.

The genes are TRBV7-3 and TRBJ1-2; TCRdb's assignment of TRBD1 cannot be checked, as there is no DNA. Germline lookup yields CDR1 SGHTA and CDR2 FQGTGA. This CDR3 has 16 amino acids. The CDR3 loop is CASSNPGQGADFGYTF.

In this sample, this clonotype turned up a few times. This chain links TRBV10-3 with TRBJ2-3; TCRdb picks TRBD1, but there is no DNA to check that call. Looked up from germline, CDR1 is ENHRY and CDR2 is SYGVKD. This CDR3 contains 14 residues. The CDR3 reads CAITAGDRADTQYF.

V gene TRBV12-3 or TRBV12-4 combines with J gene TRBJ1-1; TCRdb's D call, TRBD1, is unchecked because there is no DNA. The CDR3 contains 15 residues. This chain's CDR3 is CASSPATGVATEAFF.

The CDR3 here is CASGYGYGYTF. The rearrangement uses TRBV6-5 and TRBJ1-2. The CDR3 extends over 11 amino acids. Germline assignment: CDR1 MNHEY and CDR2 SVGAGI.

This chain links TRBV28 with TRBJ1-2; checking the TCRdb D call of TRBD1 is not possible without DNA. The CDR3 consists of 18 residues. Germline-derived CDR1 and CDR2 are MDHEN and SYDVKM. This chain's CDR3 is CASSLLSDRLRGNYGYTF.

This clonotype has only one observation. The chain combines TRBV4-1 with TRBJ2-2; the TCRdb call, TRBD2, lacks DNA for checking. The CDR3 extends over 16 amino acids. Germline CDR1 MGHRA, CDR2 YSYEKL. The CDR3 here is CASSQGASGVTGELFF.

J is TRBJ2-2 and V is TRBV9; TCRdb outputs TRBD2, but without DNA this stays unchecked. The CDR3 is made up of 13 amino acids. Germline V gene data show CDR1 as SGDLS and CDR2 as YYNGEE. This CDR3 is CASTTTGYGELFF. Complete variable domain (other parts from reference TRBV9 and TRBJ2-2): DSGVTQTPKHLITATGQRVTLRCSPRSGDLSVYWYQQSLDQGLQFLIQYYNGEERAKGNILERFSAQQFPDLHSELNLSSLELGDSALYFCASTTTGYGELFFGEGSRLTVL.

The rearrangement links TRBV19 to TRBJ2-1; TCRdb proposes TRBD2, but this gene call is untestable without DNA. The CDR3 sequence is 15 residues long. Germline CDR1 reads LNHDA; CDR2 reads SQIVND (reference sequence). CDR3 loop: CASSIAPGSYNEQFF. Filled out from reference TRBV19 and TRBJ2-1, the complete variable domain reads DGGITQSPKYLFRKEGQNVTLSCEQNLNHDAMYWYRQDPGQGLRLIYYSQIVNDFQKGDIAEGYSVSREKKESFPLTVTSAQKNPTAFYLCASSIAPGSYNEQFFGPGTRLTVL.

The chain links TRBV7-2 to TRBJ2-7; TCRdb's D gene call, TRBD2, goes unchecked for lack of DNA. The CDR3 runs 17 residues. The germline V gene has CDR1 SGHTA and CDR2 FQGNSA. The CDR3 loop is CASSLAGTGVRSYEQYF.

V is TRBV3-2 and J is TRBJ1-4. TRBV3-2 constitutes a pseudogene. CDR3 length equals 14 residues. The CDR3 loop is CASSQGTVDEKLFF.

This clonotype appeared once. The chain recombines TRBV14 with TRBJ1-2. The length of the CDR3 is 15 residues. Germline V gives CDR1 SGHDN, CDR2 FVKESK. The chain's CDR3 is CASSQGRGPYYGYTF.

The CDR3 sequence: CSVVYGNGYTF. V gene TRBV29-1 combines with J gene TRBJ1-2. The CDR3 totals 11 residues. From germline, CDR1 is SQVTM and CDR2 ANQGSEA. Together with reference TRBV29-1 and TRBJ1-2, the CDR3 gives the full variable domain: SAVISQKPSRDICQRGTSLTIQCQVDSQVTMMFWYRQQPGQSLTLIATANQGSEATYESGFVIDKFPISRPNLTFSTLTVSNMSPEDSSIYLCSVVYGNGYTFGSGTRLTVV.